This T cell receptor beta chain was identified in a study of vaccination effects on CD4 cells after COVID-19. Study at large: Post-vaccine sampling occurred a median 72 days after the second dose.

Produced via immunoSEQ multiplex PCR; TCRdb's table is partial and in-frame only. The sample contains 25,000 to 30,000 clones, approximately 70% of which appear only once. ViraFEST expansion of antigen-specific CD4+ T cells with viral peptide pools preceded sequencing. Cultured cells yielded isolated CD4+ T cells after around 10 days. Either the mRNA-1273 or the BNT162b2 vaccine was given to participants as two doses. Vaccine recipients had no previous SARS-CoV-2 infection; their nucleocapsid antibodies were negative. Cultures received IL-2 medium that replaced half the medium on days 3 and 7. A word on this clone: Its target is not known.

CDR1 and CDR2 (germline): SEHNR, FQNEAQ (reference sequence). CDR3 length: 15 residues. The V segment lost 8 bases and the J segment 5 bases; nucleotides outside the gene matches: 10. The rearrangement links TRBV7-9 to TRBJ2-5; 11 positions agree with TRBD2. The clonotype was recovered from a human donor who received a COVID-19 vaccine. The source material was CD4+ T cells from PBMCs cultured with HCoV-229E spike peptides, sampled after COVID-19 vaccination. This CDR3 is CASSVAGGRGETQYF. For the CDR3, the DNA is TGTGCCAGCTCCGTAGCGGGGGGGAGGGGCGAGACCCAGTACTTC.